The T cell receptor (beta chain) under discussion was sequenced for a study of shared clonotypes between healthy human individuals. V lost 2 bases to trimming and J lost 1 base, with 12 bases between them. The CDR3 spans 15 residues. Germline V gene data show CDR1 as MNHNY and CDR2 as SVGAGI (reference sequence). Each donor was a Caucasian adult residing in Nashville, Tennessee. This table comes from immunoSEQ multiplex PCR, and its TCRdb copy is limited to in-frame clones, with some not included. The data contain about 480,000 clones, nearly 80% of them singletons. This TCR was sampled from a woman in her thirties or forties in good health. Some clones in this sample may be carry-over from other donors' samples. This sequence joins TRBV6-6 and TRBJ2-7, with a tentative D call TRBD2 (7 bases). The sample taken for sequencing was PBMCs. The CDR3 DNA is TGTGCCAGCAGTTACGCCGGGGGGCTATCCTACGAGCAGTACTTC. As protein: CASSYAGGLSYEQYF.